These T cell receptor beta chains were read from a single sample in a study of T cells in Graves' hyperthyroidism and ophthalmopathy. Via MiXCR, TCRdb re-called the multiplex PCR reads, giving one row per CDR3 protein. The data show fewer than 400,000 distinct CDR3 sequences, approximately 14% seen once. Sequenced material: blood. The receptors shown here come from a woman younger than 35 with Graves' hyperthyroidism that later progressed to Graves' ophthalmopathy. CDR3s include the opening cysteine and the closing phenylalanine or tryptophan. Fields, in order: V gene, J gene, CDR3 length, clone size, D gene, CDR3 DNA, CDR3 protein. A D gene is named only where the DNA matches it firmly. For some rows the clone size is stated as once, few or many, or as a class when expanded; others skip it.

>TRBV19|TRBJ2-7|15|-|-
TGTGCCAGTAGTATAGGGATCGGGGGCTTCTACGAGCAGTACTTC
CASSIGIGGFYEQYF
>TRBV27|TRBJ2-7|14|many|-
TGTGCCAGCAGTCCCGCCTCAACCTATTACGAGCAGTACTTC
CASSPASTYYEQYF
>TRBV27|TRBJ2-7|16|many|-
TGTGCCAGCAGTTTATTCGGGGGATTGAGCTCCTACGAGCAGTACTTC
CASSLFGGLSSYEQYF
>TRBV7-2|TRBJ1-1|14|many|TRBD1
TGTGCCAGCAGCTTAGTCGCAGGGGGGTCTGAAGCTTTCTTT
CASSLVAGGSEAFF
>TRBV20-1|TRBJ1-5|17|-|-
TGCAGTGCTAGGCAACCGGGACACAAATATAGCAATCAGCCCCAGCATTTT
CSARQPGHKYSNQPQHF
>TRBV24-1|TRBJ2-3|18|many|-
TGTGCCACCAGTGATTTCGGAACGGCGGCGGGACGTTCAGATACGCAGTATTTT
CATSDFGTAAGRSDTQYF
>TRBV12-3/TRBV12-4|TRBJ1-4|10|many|-
TGTGCCAGCGCTAGCGAAAAACTGTTTTTT
CASASEKLFF
>TRBV28|TRBJ2-3|14|many|-
TGTGCCAGCAAAAAGAGGTCGGGCACAGATACGCAGTATTTT
CASKKRSGTDTQYF
>TRBV7-9|TRBJ2-1|20|once|-
TGTGCCAGCAGCTTAGTATCTAGCGGCGTAAAAGGGGGCTCCTACAATGAGCAGTTCTTC
CASSLVSSGVKGGSYNEQFF
>TRBV5-6|TRBJ2-1|20|few|TRBD2
TGTGCCAGCAGCGGGTGGGGACTAGCGGGAGGGTCTAGCTCCTACAATGAGCAGTTCTTC
CASSGWGLAGGSSSYNEQFF
>TRBV7-3|TRBJ2-1|15|few|-
TGTGCCAGCAGCTTGGAAGGGATCTCATACAATGAGCAGTTCTTC
CASSLEGISYNEQFF
>TRBV6-4|TRBJ2-5|15|-|TRBD2
TGTGCCAGCAGTGATTCAGCGGGAGGGCCGGAGACCCAGTACTTC
CASSDSAGGPETQYF
>TRBV28|TRBJ2-3|16|many|TRBD1
TGTGCCAGCAGTCGCCCGACAGGGGGCTTGACAGATACGCAGTATTTT
CASSRPTGGLTDTQYF
>TRBV5-1|TRBJ1-4|18|few|TRBD1
TGCGCCAGCAGAGGTGGAAAAACAGGGGGCCGCGGTAATGAAAAACTGTTTTTT
CASRGGKTGGRGNEKLFF
>TRBV4-1|TRBJ2-7|15|few|TRBD1
TGCGCCAGCAGCCAAGATCTAGGACAGGGAGGAGAGCAGTACTTC
CASSQDLGQGGEQYF
>TRBV20-1|TRBJ2-1|13|-|TRBD2
TGCAGTGCTGCAGCGGGATCTCGGAATGAGCAGTTCTTC
CSAAAGSRNEQFF
>TRBV20-1|TRBJ2-5|15|many|TRBD2
TGCAGTGCTAGGCCACTAGCGGGGGCTAAAGAGACCCAGTACTTC
CSARPLAGAKETQYF
>TRBV6-1|TRBJ2-2|16|many|-
TGTGCCAGCCCCAGAGGAAGGACCTCGAACACCGGGGAGCTGTTTTTT
CASPRGRTSNTGELFF
>TRBV18|TRBJ2-1|17|-|-
TGTGCCAGCTCTCCGATGGCTAGCGAGAGCCCCTGGGATGAGCAGTTCTTC
CASSPMASESPWDEQFF
>TRBV6-2/TRBV6-3|TRBJ1-1|13|many|-
TGTGCCAGCAGGTACAGGAGGCTATTTGAAGCTTTCTTT
CASRYRRLFEAFF
>TRBV20-1|TRBJ2-2|14|few|-
TGCAGTGCTAGAGCTGGCGGCTACACCGGGGAGCTGTTTTTT
CSARAGGYTGELFF
>TRBV5-5|TRBJ2-7|16|many|TRBD2
TGTGCCAGCAGCTTGGCCTCTCCTAGCGGCACCTACGAGCAGTACTTC
CASSLASPSGTYEQYF
>TRBV20-1|TRBJ2-1|14|many|-
TGCAGTGCCATTAGCTGGGAGAGTTACAATGAGCAGTTCTTC
CSAISWESYNEQFF
>TRBV6-6|TRBJ2-5|14|-|-
TGTGCCAGCAGTTACGGCGGGGACCAAGAGACCCAGTACTTC
CASSYGGDQETQYF
>TRBV29-1|TRBJ2-1|13|many|-
TGCAGCGTTGAAACCCACCGGGCTAATGAGCAGTTCTTC
CSVETHRANEQFF
>TRBV7-8|TRBJ2-3|16|many|-
TGTGCCAGCAGCTTGTCGACGGGGTACGGCACAGATACGCAGTATTTT
CASSLSTGYGTDTQYF
>TRBV18|TRBJ1-6|13|-|-
TGTGCCAGCTCACCCCAAGAAAATTCACCCCTCCACTTT
CASSPQENSPLHF
>TRBV9|TRBJ2-4|17|-|TRBD2
TGTGCCAGCAGCGTAGGGGGAGGGGCCAGCGTAAGAGAGGATCAGTACTTC
CASSVGGGASVREDQYF
>TRBV24-1|TRBJ2-3|15|many|TRBD2
TGTGCCACCAGTGACCTAGCGGGAGGACAAGATACGCAGTATTTT
CATSDLAGGQDTQYF
>TRBV10-3|TRBJ2-5|11|-|-
TGTGCCATCAGTGCAGGGGAGACCCAGTACTTC
CAISAGETQYF
>TRBV20-1|TRBJ1-1|14|-|-
TGCGGTGCTAGAGATTTTTCCTCATACACTGAAGCTTTCTTT
CGARDFSSYTEAFF
>TRBV7-6|TRBJ1-1|15|many|TRBD1
TGTGCCAGCAGCCTGTTCAGGGGGGCGAACACTGAAGCTTTCTTT
CASSLFRGANTEAFF
>TRBV15|TRBJ1-5|15|-|-
TGTGCCACCAGCAGGTGGGGGGCGGGAGATCAGCCCCAGCATTTT
CATSRWGAGDQPQHF
>TRBV9|TRBJ2-5|16|many|TRBD2
TGTGCCAGCAGCCCCATCGGGGGAGGGCCCCAAGAGACCCAGTACTTC
CASSPIGGGPQETQYF
>TRBV9|TRBJ1-1|17|few|-
TGTGCCAGCAGCGTAGAGGGGCTACCTATTATGAACACTGAAGCTTTCTTT
CASSVEGLPIMNTEAFF
>TRBV3-1|TRBJ2-2|16|many|-
TGTGCCAGCAGCCAAGGATACTACCCGAACACCGGGGAGCTGTTTTTT
CASSQGYYPNTGELFF
>TRBV6-5|TRBJ2-1|15|-|TRBD1
TGTGCCAGCAGTTACTGGACAGGGGGTTCCAATGAGCAGTTCTTC
CASSYWTGGSNEQFF
>TRBV12-5|TRBJ2-1|11|-|-
TGTGCTAGCCCTACTCGAAATGAGCAGTTCTTC
CASPTRNEQFF
>TRBV3-1|TRBJ2-7|11|few|-
TGTGCCAGCAGCTCTACGTTGGAGCAGTACTTC
CASSSTLEQYF
>TRBV14|TRBJ2-7|14|many|-
TGTGCCAGCAGCCCCTTAGGGGACCCCTACGAGCAGTACTTC
CASSPLGDPYEQYF
>TRBV27|TRBJ2-1|14|few|TRBD2
TGTGCCAGCAGTGTTAGCGGGAAGTCCAATGAGCAGTTCTTC
CASSVSGKSNEQFF
>TRBV15|TRBJ2-2|18|-|-
TGTGCCACCAGCAGAGATCTCGCTCGACTCACGAACACCGGGGAGCTGTTTTTT
CATSRDLARLTNTGELFF